Reported below is one T cell receptor beta chain. What it binds is unknown. The data belong to a study of shared clonotypes between healthy human individuals. Study at large: There were three CD4 naive, three CD4 memory, two CD8 naive and one CD8 memory plates per donor. Study-level results: Unshared clonotypes carried lower generation probabilities than those common to all four donors.

Only in-frame clones appear in the TCRdb table, and some are missing; sequencing was by immunoSEQ multiplex PCR. The sample records a few million clones, more than 90% being singletons. The CDR3 is 14 amino acids. CDR1 MNHNY and CDR2 SVGAGI come from the germline V gene (reference sequence). V lost 6 bases and J 7 bases, leaving 16 bases between the germline ends. The chain is built from TRBV6-6 and TRBJ1-3; D possibly corresponds to TRBD1 (6 bases). This receptor was identified in a young man in good health. Sequenced input: naive CD4+ T cells sorted from blood. Indicated subset: CD45RA+ positively selected. CDR3 DNA: TGTGCCAGCAGGGACGACAGGTCCCTGAACACCATATATTTT. This sequence encodes CASRDDRSLNTIYF.